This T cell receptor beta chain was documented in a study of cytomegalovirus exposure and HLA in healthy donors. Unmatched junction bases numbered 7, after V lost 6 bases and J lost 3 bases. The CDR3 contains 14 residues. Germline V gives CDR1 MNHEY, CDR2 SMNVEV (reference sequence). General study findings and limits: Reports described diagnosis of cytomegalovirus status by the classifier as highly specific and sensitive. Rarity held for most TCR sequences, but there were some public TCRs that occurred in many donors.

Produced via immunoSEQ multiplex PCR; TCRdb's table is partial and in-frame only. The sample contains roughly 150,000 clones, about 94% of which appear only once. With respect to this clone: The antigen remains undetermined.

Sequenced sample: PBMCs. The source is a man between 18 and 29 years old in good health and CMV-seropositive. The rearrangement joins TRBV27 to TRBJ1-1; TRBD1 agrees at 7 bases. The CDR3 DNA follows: TGTGCCAGCAGCCCACAGGGGCTTCACACTGAAGCTTTCTTT. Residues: CASSPQGLHTEAFF.